The clone carrying this T cell receptor beta chain was seen only once. The source of the sample is a study of CD8 T cells in Susac syndrome. An amount of RNA that ranged from about 0.45 to 1 ug was reverse transcribed with random hexamers. TCRdb recomputed calls from the immunoSEQ multiplex PCR reads with MiXCR, one row per CDR3 protein. The table lists around 77,000 distinct CDR3 sequences, just over 95% of them singletons. The CDR3 is 13 residues long. CDR1 and CDR2 from the germline V gene are DFQATT and SNEGSKA (reference sequence). Trimming removed 1 base from V and 6 bases from J, with 11 bases in between.

The sequenced sample was CD4+ T cells from PBMCs. The TCR was taken from a human donor with multiple sclerosis. V and J are TRBV20-1 and TRBJ2-3; D is unclear. CDR3 nucleotides: TGCAGTGCTAGAGTCCCGAATGGGGATACGCAGTATTTT. This encodes CSARVPNGDTQYF.